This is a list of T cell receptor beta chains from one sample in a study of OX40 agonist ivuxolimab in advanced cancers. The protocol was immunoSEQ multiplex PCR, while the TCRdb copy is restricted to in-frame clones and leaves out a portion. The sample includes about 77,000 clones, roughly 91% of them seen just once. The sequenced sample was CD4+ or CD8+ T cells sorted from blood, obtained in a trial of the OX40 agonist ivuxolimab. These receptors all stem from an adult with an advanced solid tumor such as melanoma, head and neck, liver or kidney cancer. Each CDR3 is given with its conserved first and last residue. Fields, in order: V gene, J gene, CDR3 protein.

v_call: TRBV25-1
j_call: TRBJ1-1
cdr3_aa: CASSETGQGGTEAFF

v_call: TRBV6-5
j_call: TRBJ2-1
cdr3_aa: CASSTRLAWNEQFF

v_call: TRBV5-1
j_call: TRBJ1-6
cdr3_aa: CASSRDGEGSPLHF

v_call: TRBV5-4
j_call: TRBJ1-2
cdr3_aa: CASSLGQGKGYGYTF

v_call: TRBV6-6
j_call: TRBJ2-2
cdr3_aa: CASNQGHGYTGELFF

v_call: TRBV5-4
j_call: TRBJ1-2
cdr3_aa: CASSLEGTGLVASYTF

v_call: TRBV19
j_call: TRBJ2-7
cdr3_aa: CASSISGTSYEQYF

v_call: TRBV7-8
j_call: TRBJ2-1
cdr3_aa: CASSETSGSYEQFF

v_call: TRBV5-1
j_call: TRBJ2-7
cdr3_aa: CASSLGHPYEQYF

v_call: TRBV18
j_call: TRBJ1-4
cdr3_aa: CASSPRQNEKLFF

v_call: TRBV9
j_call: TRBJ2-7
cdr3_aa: CASSPRETLLGDEQYF

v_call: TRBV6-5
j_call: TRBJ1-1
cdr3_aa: CASSYLSDTEAFF

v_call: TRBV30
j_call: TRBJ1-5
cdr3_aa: CAVDNRGRTPQHF

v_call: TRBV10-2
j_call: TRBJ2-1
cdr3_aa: CANLNRPSYNEQFF

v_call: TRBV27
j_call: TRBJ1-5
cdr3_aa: CASSLLGAANQPQHF

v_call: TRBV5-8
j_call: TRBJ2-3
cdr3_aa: CASSTKTSGDSTDTQYF

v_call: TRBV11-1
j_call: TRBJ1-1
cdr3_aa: CASSLRRTEAFF

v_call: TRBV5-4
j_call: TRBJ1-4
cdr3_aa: CASSLYPEKLFF

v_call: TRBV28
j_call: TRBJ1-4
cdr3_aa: CASSFFGTGNEKLFF

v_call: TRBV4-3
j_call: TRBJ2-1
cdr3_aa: CASSHANGVSYNEQFF

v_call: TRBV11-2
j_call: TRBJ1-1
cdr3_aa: CASSLDPGGNTEAFF

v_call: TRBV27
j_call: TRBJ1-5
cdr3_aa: CASTTGAGVNQPQHF

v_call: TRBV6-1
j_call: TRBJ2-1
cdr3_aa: CASSESSGGPYNEQFF

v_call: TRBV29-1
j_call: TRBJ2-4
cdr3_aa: CSVEVRNIQYF

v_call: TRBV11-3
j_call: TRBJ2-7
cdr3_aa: CASSLERGTYEQYF

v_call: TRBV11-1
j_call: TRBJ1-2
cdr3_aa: CASSLLFGGYTF

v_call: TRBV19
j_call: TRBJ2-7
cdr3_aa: CASSTHRGGGSLYEQYF

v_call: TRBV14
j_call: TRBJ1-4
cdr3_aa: CASSQRGRVEKLFF

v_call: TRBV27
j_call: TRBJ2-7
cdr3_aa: CASTRTFGYEQYF

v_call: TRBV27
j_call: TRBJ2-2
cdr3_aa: CASSFDRAGTGELFF

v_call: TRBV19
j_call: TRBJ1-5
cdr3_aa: CASSIRDLSNQPQHF

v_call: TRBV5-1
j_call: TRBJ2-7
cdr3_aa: CASSLGQGGDEQYF

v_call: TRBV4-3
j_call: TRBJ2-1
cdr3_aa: CASSQEGTVSYNEQFF

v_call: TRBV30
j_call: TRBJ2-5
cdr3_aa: CAGGAGGETQYF

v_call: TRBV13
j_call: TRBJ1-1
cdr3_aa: CASSLRGTNTEAFF